This T cell receptor (beta chain) emerged from a study of human T cells and chemical hapten exposure. This sample's time point: patch test 2, 6 weeks after DPC sensitization. Specified treatment: therapeutic diphenylcyclopropenone sensitization with weekly scalp DPC. Donation of samples came from alopecia patients who were 18 to 70 years old and suitable for DPC. Unfractionated whole blood yielded the extracted total RNA. TCRdb re-called the RACE reads through MiXCR, storing one row per CDR3 protein. The table lists nearly 55,000 distinct CDR3 sequences, 9.5% to 10% of them singletons. The CDR3 totals 12 residues. CDR1 and CDR2 from the germline V gene are SGHAT and FQNNGV. The germline V and J ends were trimmed by 4 bases and 6 bases, with 7 bases remaining between them.

The V and J genes are TRBV11-2 and TRBJ2-1, with no clear D. Sequenced here: whole blood, sampled in connection with sensitization to the hapten diphenylcyclopropenone (DPC). The sequence came from a woman aged 50 to 60 with alopecia areata. Some clones in this sample may be carry-over from other donors' samples. DNA of the CDR3: TGTGCCAGCAGCTCTTCGATCAATGAGCAGTTCTTC. This sequence encodes CASSSSINEQFF. Combining the CDR3 with reference TRBV11-2 and TRBJ2-1 gives the whole variable domain EAGVAQSPRYKIIEKRQSVAFWCNPISGHATLYWYQQILGQGPKLLIQFQNNGVVDDSQLPKDRFSAERLKGVDSTLKIQPAKLEDSAVYLCASSSSINEQFFGPGTRLTVL.